A single T cell receptor beta chain is shown here with its context. Its antigen remains unidentified. All donors were Caucasian adults living in Nashville, Tennessee. This sample is part of a study of shared clonotypes between healthy human individuals. Overall study context: Donors were two women and three men aged 18 to 49. Whole-study results and caveats: Rarefaction exposed incomplete sorted-subset sequencing despite large depth.

The method was immunoSEQ multiplex PCR; TCRdb's version includes in-frame clones alone and lacks a portion of them. The table includes about 2 million clones, roughly 94% detected once. The sequence came from a man between 18 and 35 years old in good health. The sample consisted of naive CD4+ T cells sorted from blood. The sample's subset: CD45RA+ positively selected.

For the CDR3, the DNA is TGCGCCAGCAGCCAAGATGGGAGCTCCTACGAGCAGTACTTC. Encoded protein: CASSQDGSSYEQYF. The chain carries TRBV4-3 and TRBJ2-7, with TRBD2 as a possible D gene (5 bases). With 0 bases removed from V and 0 bases from J, the gap between germline ends came to 6 bases. Germline V gene sequence: CDR1 LGHNA, CDR2 YSLEER. The CDR3 consists of 14 residues.